The following is a TCR beta chain sequence with its context. The target antigen is unknown. The data were taken from a study of post-analysis software for immune sequencing data. Study results and caveats: In patients, about five TRBV segments were more frequent than in controls, with TRBV5-6, TRBV5-1 and TRBV20-1 among them.

The CDR3 consists of 15 residues. Germline CDR1 reads SEHNR; CDR2 reads FQNEAQ (reference sequence). The V and J ends lost 1 base and 7 bases respectively, with 16 bases between them. Prepared libraries of TCR beta cDNA carried unique molecular identifiers. TCRdb recomputed calls from the PCR reads with MiXCR, one row per CDR3 protein. The table lists a few hundred thousand distinct CDR3 sequences, about a third of them singletons. The origin of this receptor is a girl aged 2 to 17 with multiple sclerosis. The rearrangement links TRBV7-9 to TRBJ1-2; no reliable D call. The sample was blood. CDR3 nucleotide sequence: TGTGCCAGCAGCTTAGACTCAGTTCTTGGGATTGGCTACACCTTC. Residues: CASSLDSVLGIGYTF.